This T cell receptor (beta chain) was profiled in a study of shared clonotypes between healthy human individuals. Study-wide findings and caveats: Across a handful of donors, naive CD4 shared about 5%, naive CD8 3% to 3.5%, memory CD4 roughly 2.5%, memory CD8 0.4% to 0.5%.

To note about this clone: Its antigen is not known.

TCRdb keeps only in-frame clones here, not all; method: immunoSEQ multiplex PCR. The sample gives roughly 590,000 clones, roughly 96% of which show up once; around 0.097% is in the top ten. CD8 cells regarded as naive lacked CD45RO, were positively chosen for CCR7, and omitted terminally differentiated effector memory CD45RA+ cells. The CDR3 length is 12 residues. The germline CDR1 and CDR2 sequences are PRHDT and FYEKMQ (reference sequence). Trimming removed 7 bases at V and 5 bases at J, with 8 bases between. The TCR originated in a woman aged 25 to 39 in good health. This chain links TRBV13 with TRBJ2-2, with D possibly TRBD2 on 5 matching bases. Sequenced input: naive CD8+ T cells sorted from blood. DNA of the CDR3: TGTGCCAGCAATACGGGGACCGGGGAGCTGTTTTTT. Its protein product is CASNTGTGELFF.